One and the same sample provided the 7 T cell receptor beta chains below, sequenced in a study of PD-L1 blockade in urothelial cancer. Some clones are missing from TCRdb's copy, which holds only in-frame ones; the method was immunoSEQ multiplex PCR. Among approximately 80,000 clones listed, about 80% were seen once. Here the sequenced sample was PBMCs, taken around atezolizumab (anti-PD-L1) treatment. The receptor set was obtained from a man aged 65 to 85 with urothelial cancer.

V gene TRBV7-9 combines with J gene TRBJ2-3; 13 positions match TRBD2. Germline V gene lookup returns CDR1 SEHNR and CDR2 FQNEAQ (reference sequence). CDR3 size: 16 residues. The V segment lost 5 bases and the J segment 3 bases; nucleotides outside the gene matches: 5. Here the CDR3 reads CASSRGLAGVTDTQYF. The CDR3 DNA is TGTGCCAGCAGCAGAGGACTAGCGGGAGTAACAGATACGCAGTATTTT.

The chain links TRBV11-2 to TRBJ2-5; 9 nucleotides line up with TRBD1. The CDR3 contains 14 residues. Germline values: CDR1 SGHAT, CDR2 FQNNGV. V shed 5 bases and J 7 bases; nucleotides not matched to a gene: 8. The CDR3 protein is CASSPQDRGGTQYF. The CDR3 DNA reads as TGTGCCAGCAGCCCCCAGGACAGGGGTGGGACCCAGTACTTC. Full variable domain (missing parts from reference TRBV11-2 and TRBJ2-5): EAGVAQSPRYKIIEKRQSVAFWCNPISGHATLYWYQQILGQGPKLLIQFQNNGVVDDSQLPKDRFSAERLKGVDSTLKIQPAKLEDSAVYLCASSPQDRGGTQYFGPGTRLLVL.

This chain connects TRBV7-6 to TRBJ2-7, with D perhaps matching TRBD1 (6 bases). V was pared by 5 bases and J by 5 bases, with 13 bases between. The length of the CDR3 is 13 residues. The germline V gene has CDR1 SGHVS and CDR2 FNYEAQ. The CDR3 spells CASSHVQGDEQYF. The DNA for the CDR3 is TGTGCCAGCAGCCACGTACAGGGCGACGAGCAGTACTTC.

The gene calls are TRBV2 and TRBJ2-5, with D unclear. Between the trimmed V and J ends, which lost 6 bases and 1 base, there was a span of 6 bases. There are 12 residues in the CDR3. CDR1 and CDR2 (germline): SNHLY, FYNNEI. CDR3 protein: CASRELQETQYF. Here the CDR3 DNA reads TGTGCCAGCAGGGAACTCCAAGAGACCCAGTACTTC.

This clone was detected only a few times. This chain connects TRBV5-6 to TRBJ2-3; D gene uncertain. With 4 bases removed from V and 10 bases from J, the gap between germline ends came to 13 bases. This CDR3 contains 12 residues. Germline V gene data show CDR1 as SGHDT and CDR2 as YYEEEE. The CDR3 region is CASSPGGDPQYF. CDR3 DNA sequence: TGTGCCAGCAGCCCAGGTGGCGATCCGCAGTATTTT.

DNA of the CDR3: TGTGCCAGCAGCCAAGGGACAGGGGCAGGGTACGAGCAGTACTTC. It yields the protein CASSQGTGAGYEQYF. This rearrangement joins TRBV4-2 to TRBJ2-7; 9 positions match TRBD1. The CDR3 loop spans 15 amino acids. V shed 1 base and J 4 bases; nucleotides not matched to a gene: 5. CDR1 is LGHNA, CDR2 YNFKEQ, per germline.

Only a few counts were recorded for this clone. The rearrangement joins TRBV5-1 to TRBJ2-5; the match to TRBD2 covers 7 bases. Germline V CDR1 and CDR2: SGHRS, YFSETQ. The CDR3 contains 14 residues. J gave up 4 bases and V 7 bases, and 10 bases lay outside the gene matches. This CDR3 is CASAKGEGRETQYF. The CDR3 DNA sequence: TGCGCCAGCGCGAAAGGGGAGGGGCGAGAGACCCAGTACTTC.